This TCR beta chain is drawn from a study of response to subunit inactivated influenza vaccine. Whole-study results and caveats: It was suggested by the authors that few new T cells are recruited by each seasonal influenza vaccination.

TCRdb reprocessed the RT-PCR reads with MiXCR, giving one entry per CDR3 protein. Seen here are under 950,000 distinct CDR3 sequences, about 20% observed once, and the top ten hold 10% to 13%. This clonotype was detected a few times. The antigen is not known. CDR1 and CDR2 from the germline V gene are KGHDR and SFDVKD. The CDR3 consists of 15 residues. With 0 bases clipped from V and 0 bases from J, the junction kept 0 bases outside the gene matches. The V and J genes are TRBV24-1 and TRBJ2-7, with TRBD1 matching 8 bases. This receptor was obtained from a man aged 50 to 60 who received an inactivated influenza vaccine. The sample consisted of PBMCs from blood, taken approximately 5 days after vaccination. Written as DNA, the CDR3 is TGTGCCACCAGTGATTTGGGACAGGGCTCCTACGAGCAGTACTTC. Translation gives CATSDLGQGSYEQYF.